The rows below give T cell receptor beta chains drawn from one sample of a study of blood T cell dynamics during melanoma immunotherapy. TCRdb's copy holds only in-frame clones and misses some; the assay was immunoSEQ multiplex PCR. Of about 7,600 clones in the sample, around nine tenths were seen once. Sequences were derived from blood, sampled from a patient treated with checkpoint blockade. These receptors were taken from a human donor with melanoma. The conserved cysteine and the conserved F or W are not part of the CDR3 here. The order of the fields is V gene, J gene, CDR3 protein.

V: TRBV6-6; J: TRBJ1-3; CDR3: ASSYRTGDSGNTIY
V: TRBV27; J: TRBJ1-5; CDR3: ASSLAETGPQH
V: TRBV7-2; J: TRBJ1-4; CDR3: ASSLFGSNEKLF
V: TRBV27; J: TRBJ2-7; CDR3: ASSATSGVTYEQY
V: TRBV13; J: -; CDR3: ASSSRGTKGNEQY
V: TRBV2; J: TRBJ1-2; CDR3: ASSPGQNYGYT
V: TRBV12-5; J: TRBJ1-5; CDR3: ASGATGYQPQH
V: TRBV11-2; J: TRBJ2-7; CDR3: ASSEGGRYEQY
V: TRBV11-2; J: TRBJ2-7; CDR3: ASSLAGGPYEQY
V: TRBV5-6; J: TRBJ1-2; CDR3: ASSPAGQGARIYGYT
V: TRBV7-2; J: TRBJ1-1; CDR3: ASSPFRTIEAF
V: TRBV5-1; J: TRBJ1-1; CDR3: ASSLEGAGAVSEAF
V: TRBV28; J: TRBJ1-5; CDR3: ASRLEVGYNQPQH
V: TRBV7-3; J: TRBJ1-2; CDR3: ASSFEGAEGYT